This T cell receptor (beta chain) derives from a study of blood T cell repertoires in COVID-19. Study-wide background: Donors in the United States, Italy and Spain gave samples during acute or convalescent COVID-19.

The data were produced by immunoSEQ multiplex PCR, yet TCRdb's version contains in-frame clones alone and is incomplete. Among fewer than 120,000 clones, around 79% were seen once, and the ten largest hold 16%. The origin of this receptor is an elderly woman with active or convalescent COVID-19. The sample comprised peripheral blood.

In DNA form, the CDR3 reads TGTGCCAGCAGCTTATGGACAGGGGTGAACACTGAAGCTTTCTTT. It yields the protein CASSLWTGVNTEAFF. The chain links TRBV7-9 to TRBJ1-1, with 9 bases aligning to TRBD1. Per germline, CDR1 SEHNR and CDR2 FQNEAQ (reference sequence). The CDR3 spans 15 residues. The V segment lost 2 bases and the J segment 0 bases; nucleotides outside the gene matches: 1.